The 2 T cell receptor beta chains below come from one sample, sequenced in a study of CD8+CD57+ T cells in acquired aplastic anemia. Flow cytometry had shown expanded CD8+CD57+ cells in the patients chosen for sequencing. Genomic DNA served as template for TCR beta VDJ and CDR3 profiling. TCRdb reprocessed the reads with MiXCR, giving one entry per CDR3 protein. Here the sample spans 150,000 to 200,000 distinct CDR3 sequences, 45% to 50% being singletons. The sequenced sample was sorted CD4+, CD8+, or CD8+CD57+ T cells (not recorded which) from PBMCs. Source of these receptors: a human donor with aplastic anemia.

This clonotype showed up many times. The chain has TRBV5-1 and TRBJ2-7; 7 bases align to TRBD2. The V segment lost 2 bases and the J segment 3 bases; nucleotides outside the gene matches: 14. CDR1 SGHRS and CDR2 YFSETQ come from the germline V gene. The CDR3 consists of 17 residues. This CDR3 is CASSLGSGGRVDYEQYF. The CDR3 DNA reads as TGCGCCAGCAGCTTAGGCTCGGGAGGACGGGTCGACTACGAGCAGTACTTC.

This rearrangement joins TRBV4-1 to TRBJ2-2; TRBD2 matches 10 bases. Germline CDR1 is MGHRA and CDR2 is YSYEKL. J was trimmed by 7 bases and V by 3 bases; bases with no gene match: 8. This CDR3 has 16 residues. The CDR3: CASSHLPGLALGELFF. The CDR3 DNA reads as TGCGCCAGCAGCCATCTCCCGGGACTAGCGCTCGGGGAGCTGTTTTTT.